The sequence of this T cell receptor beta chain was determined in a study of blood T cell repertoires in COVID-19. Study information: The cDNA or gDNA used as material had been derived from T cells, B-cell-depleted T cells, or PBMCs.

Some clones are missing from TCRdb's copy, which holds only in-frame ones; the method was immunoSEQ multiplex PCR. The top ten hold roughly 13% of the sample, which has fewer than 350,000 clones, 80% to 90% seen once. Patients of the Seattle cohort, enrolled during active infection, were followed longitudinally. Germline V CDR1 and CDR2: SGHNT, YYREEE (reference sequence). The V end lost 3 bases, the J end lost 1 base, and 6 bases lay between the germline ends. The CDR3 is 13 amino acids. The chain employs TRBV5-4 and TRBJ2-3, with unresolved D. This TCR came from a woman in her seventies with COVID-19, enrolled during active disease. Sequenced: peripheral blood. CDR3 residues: CASSSPGTDTQYF. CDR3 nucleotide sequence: TGTGCCAGCAGCTCCCCTGGCACAGATACGCAGTATTTT.